This T cell receptor (beta chain) was found in a study of identical twins. Study conclusions and caveats: Within cord blood, abundant beta clonotypes carried fewer insertions, but memory repertoires showed no such trend.

With regard to this clonotype: Its target is unknown.

This CDR3 is built from 17 residues. Looked up from germline, CDR1 is LGHNA and CDR2 is YNFKEQ. V was shortened by 0 bases and J by 6 bases, with 21 bases between the two germline ends. TCRdb reprocessed the 5' RACE reads with MiXCR, giving one entry per CDR3 protein. The repertoire holds more than 1.5 million distinct CDR3 sequences, less than 35% seen once, with about 0.3% in the top ten. Healthy Caucasian donors formed the entire cohort. The V gene is TRBV4-2, the J gene TRBJ2-7; no reliable D call. Specimen: cord blood. The sequence came from a newborn girl in good health. CDR3 DNA sequence: TGTGCCAGCAGCCAAGATTTGCCGCGACTCGATGCTGCCGAGCAGTACTTC. Encoded protein: CASSQDLPRLDAAEQYF.